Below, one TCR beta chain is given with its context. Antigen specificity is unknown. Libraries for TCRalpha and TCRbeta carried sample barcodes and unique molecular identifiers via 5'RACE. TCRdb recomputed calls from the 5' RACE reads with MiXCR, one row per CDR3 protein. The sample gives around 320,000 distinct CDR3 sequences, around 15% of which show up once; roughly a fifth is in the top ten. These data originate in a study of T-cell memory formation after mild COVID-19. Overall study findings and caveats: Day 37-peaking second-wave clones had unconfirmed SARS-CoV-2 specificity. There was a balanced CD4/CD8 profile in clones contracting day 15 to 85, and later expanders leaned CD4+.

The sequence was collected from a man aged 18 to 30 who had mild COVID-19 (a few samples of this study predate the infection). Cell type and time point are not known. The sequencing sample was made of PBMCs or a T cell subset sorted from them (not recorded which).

CDR3 nucleotide sequence: TGTGCCAGCTCACCACCGGGGACGTATATTTCTAACTATGGCTACACCTTC. Its translation is CASSPPGTYISNYGYTF. The gene calls are TRBV18 and TRBJ1-2, with D possibly matching TRBD1 (5 bases). The CDR3 runs to 17 residues. V lost 0 bases and J lost 0, with 14 bases in between. Germline loops: CDR1 KGHSH, CDR2 LQKENI.